This T cell receptor (beta chain) is drawn from a study of T cell repertoires in cytomegalovirus infection. In regard to this clonotype: Its target is not known.

TCRdb re-called the reads with MiXCR, one entry per CDR3 protein. The sample records some 920,000 distinct CDR3 sequences, approximately 31% being singletons. The CDR3 loop spans 18 amino acids. Trimming took 10 bases from V and 1 from J; bases not matched to a gene: 21. Germline values: CDR1 ENHRY, CDR2 SYGVKD. The rearrangement links TRBV10-3 to TRBJ1-2; 7 bases fit TRBD1. The source material was cultured CD8+ T cells from PBMCs, sampled from culture after CMV antigen stimulation. The source is a human donor in good health (CMV status not recorded). Some clones in this sample may be carry-over from other donors' samples. CDR3 coding DNA: TGTGCCACCAAACCTAAACAGGGGCCACGCGCATTTAACTATGGCTACACCTTC. Translated: CATKPKQGPRAFNYGYTF.